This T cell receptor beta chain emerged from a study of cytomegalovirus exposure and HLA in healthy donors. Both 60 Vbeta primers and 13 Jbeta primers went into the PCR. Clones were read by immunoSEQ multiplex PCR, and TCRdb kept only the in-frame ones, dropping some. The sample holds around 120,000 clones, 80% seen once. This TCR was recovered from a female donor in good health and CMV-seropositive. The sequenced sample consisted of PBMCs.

As DNA, the CDR3 is TGTGCCAGCAGTGGTGGGGCCTCGTACGAGCAGTACTTC. Its protein product is CASSGGASYEQYF. This sequence joins TRBV2 and TRBJ2-7, with a tentative D call TRBD1 (5 bases). The length of the CDR3 is 13 residues. V lost 4 bases to trimming and J lost 4 bases, with 11 bases between them. The germline V gene encodes CDR1 SNHLY and CDR2 FYNNEI.